Below, 21 T cell receptor beta chains from the same sample are listed, as sequenced in a study of blood T cell repertoires in COVID-19. The protocol was immunoSEQ multiplex PCR, while the TCRdb copy is restricted to in-frame clones and leaves out a portion. The sample has about 160,000 clones, approximately 86% seen once; the top ten hold roughly 6.4%. Sequenced material: peripheral blood. These receptors all come from a woman between 35 and 50 years old with COVID-19, enrolled during active disease.

This clone has just one count. The chain links TRBV28 to TRBJ1-6, with a possible D match to TRBD1 (5 bases). V was trimmed by 5 bases and J by 7 bases, leaving 9 bases between them. Germline loops: CDR1 MDHEN, CDR2 SYDVKM. CDR3 length equals 13 residues. The CDR3 loop reads CASSGQENSPLHF. CDR3 bases: TGTGCCAGCAGTGGACAAGAGAATTCACCCCTCCACTTT.

The CDR3 coding sequence is TGTGCCAGTAGTATTGGGACAGGGAAGAGGGACGGGGAGCTGTTTTTT. It translates to CASSIGTGKRDGELFF. V and J are TRBV19 and TRBJ2-2; the match to TRBD1 covers 9 bases. Germline V gene lookup returns CDR1 LNHDA and CDR2 SQIVND (reference sequence). The junction had 9 bases not matched to a gene; V was cut back by 3 bases and J by 7 bases. The CDR3 covers 16 residues. Filled out from reference TRBV19 and TRBJ2-2, the complete variable domain reads DGGITQSPKYLFRKEGQNVTLSCEQNLNHDAMYWYRQDPGQGLRLIYYSQIVNDFQKGDIAEGYSVSREKKESFPLTVTSAQKNPTAFYLCASSIGTGKRDGELFFGEGSRLTVL.

This rearrangement joins TRBV5-5 to TRBJ1-5; D gene uncertain. The J call may be faulty, since TRBJ2-3 better matches the DNA end. The CDR3 extends over 8 amino acids. Looked up from germline, CDR1 is SGHKS and CDR2 is YYEKEE (reference sequence). The CDR3 sequence: CASKRQYF. Written as DNA, the CDR3 is TGTGCCAGCAAACGTCAGTATTTT.

This chain joins TRBV12-3 or TRBV12-4 and TRBJ2-3; the D is unclear. This CDR3 has 12 residues. V dropped 7 bases and J dropped 0 bases, with 5 bases sitting between them. CDR3 region: CASTRSTDTQYF. The CDR3 DNA sequence: TGTGCCAGCACGAGGAGCACAGATACGCAGTATTTT.

The chain recombines TRBV7-3 with TRBJ2-6; TRBD2 agrees at 10 bases. Germline V gives CDR1 SGHTA, CDR2 FQGTGA. The length of the CDR3 is 20 residues. Losses at the gene ends were 2 bases for V and 3 bases for J; bases not matched to a gene: 13. The CDR3 nucleotides read TGTGCCAGCAGCTTATGGGGATCTAGCGGGGGCGTTCTTGGGGCCAACGTCCTGACTTTC. It specifies CASSLWGSSGGVLGANVLTF.

This chain connects TRBV7-9 to TRBJ2-3; no clear D gene. This CDR3 has 13 residues. Trimming cost V 3 bases and J 4 bases, with 8 bases left between them. The germline gives CDR1 SEHNR, CDR2 FQNEAQ (reference sequence). CDR3 nucleotide sequence: TGTGCCAGCAGCTTCGGAAGCGCAGATACGCAGTATTTT. Translation gives CASSFGSADTQYF. The entire variable domain, with the rest obtained from reference TRBV7-9 and TRBJ2-3, is as follows: DTGVSQNPRHKITKRGQNVTFRCDPISEHNRLYWYRQTLGQGPEFLTYFQNEAQLEKSRLLSDRFSAERPKGSFSTLEIQRTEQGDSAMYLCASSFGSADTQYFGPGTRLTVL.

This chain uses TRBV10-3 with TRBJ1-5; TRBD1 matches at 7 bases. The CDR3 has 14 residues. The trim removed 5 bases at V and 2 bases at J, leaving 3 bases unmatched. Germline V gene data show CDR1 as ENHRY and CDR2 as SYGVKD. CDR3: CAISTGVGNQPQHF. Here the CDR3 DNA reads TGTGCCATCAGTACAGGGGTCGGCAATCAGCCCCAGCATTTT.

This sequence joins TRBV5-5 and TRBJ2-4; TRBD2 matches at 7 bases. The length of the CDR3 is 15 residues. Germline loops: CDR1 SGHKS, CDR2 YYEKEE (reference sequence). V lost 0 bases, J lost 9 bases, and 9 bases stayed unmatched. CDR3 nucleotide sequence: TGTGCCAGCAGCTTGGTTTCCCAGGGCGGGAGCATTCAGTACTTC. As protein: CASSLVSQGGSIQYF. Full variable domain (outside the CDR3, taken from reference TRBV5-5 and TRBJ2-4): DAGVTQSPTHLIKTRGQQVTLRCSPISGHKSVSWYQQVLGQGPQFIFQYYEKEERGRGNFPDRFSARQFPNYSSELNVNALLLGDSALYLCASSLVSQGGSIQYFGAGTRLSVL.

V is TRBV18 and J is TRBJ2-5; 7 bases align to TRBD2. Trimming took 3 bases from V and 4 from J; bases not matched to a gene: 5. There are 14 residues in the CDR3. CDR1 and CDR2 (germline): KGHSH, LQKENI. The CDR3 DNA reads TGTGCCAGCTCACCGGGGGGGACGGGAGAGACCCAGTACTTC. Protein: CASSPGGTGETQYF.

The chain combines TRBV27 with TRBJ1-1; possible D gene TRBD1, 5 bases. Trimming shortened V by 3 bases and J by 1 base, and 9 bases separated the two germline ends. The length of the CDR3 is 14 residues. Germline CDR1 and CDR2: MNHEY and SMNVEV (reference sequence). CDR3 region: CASSFARENTEAFF. The CDR3 DNA sequence: TGTGCCAGCAGTTTCGCCAGGGAGAACACTGAAGCTTTCTTT.

This clone was detected many times. The chain couples TRBV6-5 to TRBJ1-5, with 11 positions matching TRBD1. The germline V gene has CDR1 MNHEY and CDR2 SVGAGI. Trimming removed 6 bases from V and 4 bases from J; junction bases left unmatched: 5. This CDR3 spans 15 amino acids. DNA for the CDR3: TGTGCCAGCAGCCCGGACAGGGGGCGGAATCAGCCCCAGCATTTT. It encodes CASSPDRGRNQPQHF.

In its sample, this clone was seen once. The rearrangement links TRBV5-6 to TRBJ1-6; 7 bases map to TRBD1. The length of the CDR3 is 17 residues. The V gene end was trimmed by 4 bases and the J gene end by 7 bases; junction bases not matched to a gene: 14. Germline V gene data show CDR1 as SGHDT and CDR2 as YYEEEE. CDR3 nucleotide sequence: TGTGCCAGCAGCCACGGCACTAAGACAGGGTTGAATTCACCCCTCCACTTT. Translating it yields CASSHGTKTGLNSPLHF.

This CDR3 reads CASSQGANGYTF. The DNA of the CDR3 is TGTGCCAGTAGTCAGGGGGCAAACGGCTACACCTTC. The chain recombines TRBV19 with TRBJ1-2; 8 bases fit TRBD1. Germline V gene sequence: CDR1 LNHDA, CDR2 SQIVND (reference sequence). V dropped 5 bases and J dropped 8; count of bases not matched to a gene: 4. CDR3 length: 12 amino acids.

The chain is built from TRBV5-5 and TRBJ1-2; D is uncertain. The CDR3 spans 12 residues. The germline V gene encodes CDR1 SGHKS and CDR2 YYEKEE (reference sequence). With 2 bases removed from V and 6 bases from J, the gap between germline ends came to 8 bases. The CDR3 protein is CASSFGRDGYTF. The CDR3 bases are TGTGCCAGCAGCTTCGGCCGGGATGGCTACACCTTC.

The J gene is TRBJ2-3, the V gene TRBV7-2, with 14 nucleotides matching TRBD2. V gave up 0 bases and J gave up 4 bases; unmatched junction bases: 18. The CDR3 covers 22 residues. CDR1 and CDR2 (germline): SGHTA, FQGNSA. The CDR3 DNA follows: TGTGCCAGCAGCTTAGCGTTTGGTGCGTTCTCGGGACTAGCGGGAGTTGCAGATACGCAGTATTTT. This sequence encodes CASSLAFGAFSGLAGVADTQYF.

With respect to this clone: The sample has other DNA sequences that encode this CDR3 too. The rearrangement uses TRBV9 and TRBJ2-2, with D unresolved. The CDR3 extends over 19 amino acids. The V gene lost 0 bases and the J gene lost 0 bases, with 18 bases spanning the gap. Germline CDR1 SGDLS, CDR2 YYNGEE. This CDR3 reads CASSVEVRGGLPNTGELFF. CDR3 DNA sequence: TGTGCCAGCAGCGTAGAAGTCCGAGGCGGCTTACCGAACACCGGGGAGCTGTTTTTT.

The chain employs TRBV29-1 and TRBJ1-1; no definite D call. V was shortened by 7 bases and J by 0 bases, with 9 bases between the two germline ends. The CDR3 totals 12 residues. Germline loops: CDR1 SQVTM, CDR2 ANQGSEA. The DNA for the CDR3 is TGCAGCGCAATGACACTGAACACTGAAGCTTTCTTT. It is translated as CSAMTLNTEAFF.

The gene calls are TRBV14 and TRBJ2-3, with 9 bases lining up with TRBD2. CDR1 and CDR2 from the germline V gene are SGHDN and FVKESK. With 6 bases clipped from V and 14 bases from J, the junction kept 12 bases outside the gene matches. The length of the CDR3 is 13 residues. In DNA, the CDR3 is TGTGCCAGCAGTCCCCAGGGGGGACTAGCATTGTATTTT. Amino acids: CASSPQGGLALYF. Using reference TRBV14 and TRBJ2-3 for the parts outside the CDR3, the full variable domain is EAGVTQFPSHSVIEKGQTVTLRCDPISGHDNLYWYRRVMGKEIKFLLHFVKESKQDESGMPNNRFLAERTGGTYSTLKVQPAELEDSGVYFCASSPQGGLALYFGPGTRLTVL.

The V and J genes are TRBV5-1 and TRBJ2-3; 7 bases line up with TRBD1. With V trimmed by 5 bases and J by 2 bases, 5 bases remained unmatched. Germline V gene lookup returns CDR1 SGHRS and CDR2 YFSETQ. The CDR3 covers 14 residues. The CDR3 nucleotides are TGCGCCAGCAGACAAGGGACAGCCACAGATACGCAGTATTTT. This gives the protein CASRQGTATDTQYF.

The chain uses TRBV28 and TRBJ2-1; 10 bases align to TRBD2. V trimming: 4 bases; J trimming: 5 bases; junction bases outside the gene matches: 11. Germline V lookup: CDR1 MDHEN, CDR2 SYDVKM. The CDR3 extends over 17 amino acids. The CDR3 protein is CASSSPSGTSVNNEQFF. The CDR3 DNA reads as TGTGCCAGCAGTTCACCTTCCGGGACTAGCGTAAACAATGAGCAGTTCTTC.

This clone was observed a single time. V gene TRBV6-1 combines with J gene TRBJ1-5, with 9 positions matching TRBD1. CDR1 is MNHNS, CDR2 SASEGT, per germline. Trimming removed 4 bases from V and 0 bases from J; junction bases left unmatched: 4. This CDR3 is 16 amino acids long. In nucleotides, the CDR3 is TGTGCCAGCAGTGCACAGGGGGCGCTTAGCAATCAGCCCCAGCATTTT. Its protein product is CASSAQGALSNQPQHF.